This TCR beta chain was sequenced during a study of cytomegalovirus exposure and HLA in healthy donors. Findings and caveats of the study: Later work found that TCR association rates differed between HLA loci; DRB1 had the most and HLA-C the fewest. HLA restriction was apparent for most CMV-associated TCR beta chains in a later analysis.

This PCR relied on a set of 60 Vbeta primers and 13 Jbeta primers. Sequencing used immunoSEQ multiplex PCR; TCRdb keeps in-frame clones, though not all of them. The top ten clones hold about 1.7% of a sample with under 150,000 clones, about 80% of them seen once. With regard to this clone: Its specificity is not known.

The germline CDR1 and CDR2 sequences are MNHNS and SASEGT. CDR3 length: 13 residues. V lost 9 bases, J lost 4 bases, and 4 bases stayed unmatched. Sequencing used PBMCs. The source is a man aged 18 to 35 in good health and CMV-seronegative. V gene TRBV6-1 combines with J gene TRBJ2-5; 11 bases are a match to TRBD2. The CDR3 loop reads CASSGGARETQYF. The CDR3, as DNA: TGTGCCAGTAGCGGGGGGGCCCGAGAGACCCAGTACTTC.